This is a list of T cell receptor beta chains from one sample in a study of T-cell reconstitution after alpha-beta-depleted transplantation in children. TCRdb redid the calling of the PCR reads with MiXCR, one entry per CDR3 protein. Of 240,000 or so distinct CDR3 sequences listed, around 12% are singletons. Material: PBMCs from the stem cell graft donor, obtained from the stem cell graft. The origin of the receptors is a human donor who donated a stem cell graft to a child with acute lymphoblastic leukemia. CDR3s include the opening cysteine and the closing phenylalanine or tryptophan. The D gene is left open where the match is weak. Clone size, where shown, is once, few, many, or a class for clones that have expanded.

v_call	clone_size	d_call	j_call	cdr3_aa	cdr3_nt
TRBV27	many	TRBD1	TRBJ2-3	CASSKTGLGGDPATQYF	TGTGCCAGCAGTAAGACAGGGTTAGGGGGTGACCCGGCTACGCAGTATTTT
TRBV7-9	NA	NA	TRBJ2-1	CARSPGLLNEQFF	TGTGCCAGGAGCCCTGGGCTGCTCAATGAGCAGTTCTTC
TRBV5-4	NA	TRBD2	TRBJ2-1	CATPTSGDNEQFF	TGTGCCACCCCGACTAGCGGGGACAATGAGCAGTTCTTC
TRBV20-1	many	NA	TRBJ2-7	CSARDREASLSGEQYF	TGCAGTGCTAGAGATCGAGAAGCGTCTCTGTCGGGCGAGCAGTACTTC
TRBV20-1	NA	TRBD2	TRBJ2-1	CSARETSGYYNEQFF	TGCAGTGCTAGAGAGACTAGCGGGTACTACAATGAGCAGTTCTTC
TRBV29-1	many	NA	TRBJ2-5	CSVDGQPGETQYF	TGCAGCGTTGATGGACAGCCCGGGGAGACCCAGTACTTC
TRBV6-5	many	TRBD2	TRBJ2-3	CASSSTSGRLLDTQYF	TGTGCCAGCAGTTCGACTAGCGGGAGGCTATTAGATACGCAGTATTTT
TRBV4-3	many	NA	TRBJ2-7	CASSQEFARYEQYF	TGCGCCAGCAGCCAAGAATTCGCCAGATACGAGCAGTACTTC
TRBV7-9	few	NA	TRBJ1-1	CASSPGERAEAFF	TGTGCCAGCAGCCCGGGGGAGCGTGCTGAAGCTTTCTTT
TRBV11-2	many	NA	TRBJ1-1	CASRGLGAEAFF	TGTGCCAGCCGGGGTTTGGGCGCTGAAGCTTTCTTT
TRBV5-5	few	NA	TRBJ1-6	CASSLIGQDNSPLHF	TGTGCCAGCAGCTTGATAGGGCAGGATAATTCACCCCTCCACTTT
TRBV7-2	many	TRBD2	TRBJ2-3	CASRLLLGEGADTQYF	TGTGCCAGCAGACTCCTCCTGGGGGAGGGCGCAGATACGCAGTATTTT
TRBV3-1	NA	NA	TRBJ1-2	CASSQARGEGYTF	TGTGCCAGCAGCCAAGCCAGGGGAGAGGGCTACACCTTC
TRBV29-1	many	NA	TRBJ2-3	CSASGTESPGADTQYF	TGCAGCGCTTCCGGGACGGAAAGTCCGGGAGCAGATACGCAGTATTTT
TRBV7-6	NA	NA	TRBJ2-3	CASSTNSGSTQYF	TGTGCCAGCAGCACAAATTCAGGCAGCACGCAGTATTTT
TRBV7-9	many	NA	TRBJ2-5	CASSRPFPEETQYF	TGTGCCAGCAGCCGACCGTTCCCGGAGGAGACCCAGTACTTC
TRBV7-9	many	TRBD2	TRBJ2-1	CASSWEERDPLGEQFF	TGTGCCAGCAGCTGGGAAGAGCGGGACCCCTTGGGTGAGCAGTTCTTC
TRBV12-3/TRBV12-4	NA	TRBD1	TRBJ1-2	CASTSDRPLSYTF	TGTGCCAGCACCTCGGACAGGCCCTTATCTTACACCTTC
TRBV20-1	NA	NA	TRBJ2-5	CSAQRQGLETQYF	TGCAGTGCCCAGAGGCAGGGGCTAGAGACCCAGTACTTC
TRBV7-9	many	NA	TRBJ1-2	CASSLESSYTF	TGTGCCAGCAGCTTAGAGAGTAGCTACACCTTC
TRBV3-1	many	NA	TRBJ2-7	CASSQDPGIRVEQYF	TGTGCCAGCAGCCAAGATCCGGGGATAAGAGTCGAGCAGTACTTC
TRBV20-1	many	NA	TRBJ2-7	CSAHRTGTIYEQYF	TGCAGTGCTCACAGGACAGGGACTATCTACGAGCAGTACTTC
TRBV7-2	many	NA	TRBJ2-1	CASSWTGHEQFF	TGTGCCAGCAGCTGGACCGGACATGAGCAGTTCTTC
TRBV7-2	many	NA	TRBJ1-3	CASSPSPGDFGNTIYF	TGTGCCAGCAGCCCTAGCCCAGGGGACTTTGGAAACACCATATATTTT
TRBV27	many	TRBD1	TRBJ2-7	CASSAPGQAYEQYF	TGTGCCAGCAGCGCCCCGGGACAGGCCTACGAGCAGTACTTC
TRBV6-6	NA	NA	TRBJ2-5	CASSYAQETQYF	TGTGCCAGCAGTTACGCTCAAGAGACCCAGTACTTC
TRBV29-1	many	NA	TRBJ1-1	CSVERFGTGTEAFF	TGCAGCGTTGAACGTTTTGGGACCGGCACTGAAGCTTTCTTT
TRBV4-3	many	NA	TRBJ1-1	CASSPSLVESNTEAFF	TGCGCCAGCAGCCCCTCCTTAGTGGAATCAAACACTGAAGCTTTCTTT
TRBV15	NA	NA	TRBJ2-6	CATSMTGTSGANVLTF	TGTGCCACCAGCATGACGGGTACCTCTGGGGCCAACGTCCTGACTTTC
TRBV7-9	many	TRBD1	TRBJ2-7	CASSVRQGGYEQYF	TGTGCCAGCAGCGTTAGACAGGGGGGTTACGAGCAGTACTTC
TRBV9	many	NA	TRBJ2-2	CASSVVRGFSGELFF	TGTGCCAGCAGCGTAGTTCGGGGTTTCTCCGGGGAGCTGTTTTTT
TRBV3-1	many	TRBD2	TRBJ2-1	CASSRAGGPHNEQFF	TGTGCCAGCAGCCGGGCGGGAGGGCCCCACAATGAGCAGTTCTTC
TRBV19	many	TRBD1	TRBJ1-3	CASSIGTESGNTIYF	TGTGCCAGTAGTATTGGGACAGAATCTGGAAACACCATATATTTT
TRBV6-6	NA	NA	TRBJ1-3	CASSYKRQSNSGNTIYF	TGTGCCAGCAGTTACAAGAGACAGTCAAACTCTGGAAACACCATATATTTT
TRBV6-1	NA	NA	TRBJ2-1	CASSEGWGNNEQFF	TGTGCCAGCAGTGAAGGCTGGGGAAACAATGAGCAGTTCTTC
TRBV12-3/TRBV12-4	many	TRBD1	TRBJ1-1	CASSLAPTGTVEAFF	TGTGCCAGCAGTCTGGCCCCGACAGGGACCGTAGAAGCTTTCTTT
TRBV20-1	many	TRBD2	TRBJ2-1	CSATRGLAGVRNEQFF	TGCAGTGCTACACGAGGACTAGCGGGAGTTCGGAATGAGCAGTTCTTC
TRBV20-1	many	TRBD1	TRBJ1-4	CSASPRQGQKLFF	TGCAGTGCTAGCCCAAGACAGGGCCAAAAACTGTTTTTT
TRBV5-6	many	TRBD1	TRBJ2-7	CASAKDPGGVEQYF	TGTGCCAGCGCCAAGGACCCAGGGGGCGTCGAGCAGTACTTC
TRBV6-6	few	TRBD2	TRBJ2-7	CASSPPGGDEQYF	TGTGCCAGCAGTCCCCCCGGGGGGGACGAGCAGTACTTC